This entry lists 7 T cell receptor beta chains sequenced from one sample in a study of blood T cell repertoires in COVID-19. The data were produced by immunoSEQ multiplex PCR, yet TCRdb's version contains in-frame clones alone and is incomplete. The sample shows roughly 300,000 clones, 80% to 95% of them seen only once. The specimen sequenced was peripheral blood. The receptors were sampled from a woman in her 30s with COVID-19, enrolled during active disease.

The chain uses TRBV19 and TRBJ2-3, with D maybe TRBD1 (5 bases). The V gene's germline CDR1 is LNHDA and CDR2 SQIVND (reference sequence). Trimming pared 5 bases from V and 0 bases from J, leaving 12 bases between. CDR3 length: 15 residues. CDR3 DNA: TGTGCCAGTAGTCCCAGGACATCTAGCACAGATACGCAGTATTTT. Translated, it gives CASSPRTSSTDTQYF.

V usage is TRBV25-1 and J usage is TRBJ1-4, with a tentative D call TRBD1 (6 bases). Germline assignment: CDR1 MGHDK and CDR2 SYGVNS. Deletions cut 5 bases from V and 6 bases from J, with 10 bases between. This CDR3 has 13 amino acids. CDR3 in DNA: TGTGCCAGCAGTCTGGCAGGGGATGAAAAACTGTTTTTT. This translates into CASSLAGDEKLFF.

This rearrangement joins TRBV7-9 to TRBJ2-7; 9 nucleotides align to TRBD1. The CDR3 has 14 amino acids. Germline CDR1 is SEHNR and CDR2 is FQNEAQ (reference sequence). The trim removed 3 bases at V and 6 bases at J, leaving 6 bases unmatched. The CDR3 sequence: CASSFGTGKLEQYF. In DNA, the CDR3 is TGTGCCAGCAGCTTTGGGACAGGGAAGCTCGAGCAGTACTTC.

This clone occurred a few times. The chain is built from TRBV5-6 and TRBJ1-2, with 7 bases matching TRBD1. Germline-derived CDR1 and CDR2 are SGHDT and YYEEEE. J lost 3 bases, V lost 3 bases, and 14 bases had no gene match. This CDR3 spans 17 amino acids. In nucleotides, the CDR3 is TGTGCCAGCAGCTGGCTGATTGTTTTAGGGGGCGACTATGGCTACACCTTC. This sequence encodes CASSWLIVLGGDYGYTF.

CDR3 nucleotide sequence: TGTGCCAGCAGCTTTGGTACTTTCTACGAGCAGTACTTC. Translating it yields CASSFGTFYEQYF. The rearrangement uses TRBV5-4 and TRBJ2-7, with D unclear. Germline-derived CDR1 and CDR2 are SGHNT and YYREEE (reference sequence). V was pared by 2 bases and J by 3 bases, with 9 bases between. The CDR3 contains 13 residues.

The gene calls are TRBV5-5 and TRBJ2-7; 9 bases align to TRBD2. With V trimmed by 0 bases and J by 6 bases, 10 bases remained unmatched. The length of the CDR3 is 16 residues. Germline V gene data show CDR1 as SGHKS and CDR2 as YYEKEE (reference sequence). The CDR3 reads CASSLASGEVYGEQYF. CDR3 DNA: TGTGCCAGCAGCTTGGCTAGCGGGGAGGTTTATGGCGAGCAGTACTTC.

This rearrangement joins TRBV6-5 to TRBJ2-1; D is possibly TRBD2 (6 bases). Germline V gene data show CDR1 as MNHEY and CDR2 as SVGAGI. This CDR3 has 13 residues. V dropped 4 bases and J dropped 3 bases, with 7 bases sitting between them. The CDR3 DNA is TGTGCCAGCAGTTGGACTAACTACAATGAGCAGTTCTTC. Encoded protein: CASSWTNYNEQFF.